The 10 T cell receptor beta chains listed next were all sequenced from one sample in a study of cytomegalovirus exposure and HLA in healthy donors. The data were produced by immunoSEQ multiplex PCR, yet TCRdb's version contains in-frame clones alone and is incomplete. The table includes about 65,000 clones, about 90% detected once. Sequences were obtained from PBMCs. Source of these receptors: a woman between 18 and 29 years old in good health and CMV-seronegative.

This chain joins TRBV28 and TRBJ2-7, with TRBD2 as a possible D gene (5 bases). Germline V gene lookup returns CDR1 MDHEN and CDR2 SYDVKM. The ends were cut back, 4 bases at V and 3 bases at J, with 13 bases in the middle. The CDR3 consists of 14 residues. Here the CDR3 reads CASSSVKRNYEQYF. The CDR3 DNA is TGTGCCAGCAGTTCAGTCAAGCGGAACTACGAGCAGTACTTC.

The chain employs TRBV6-1 and TRBJ2-1; D is perhaps TRBD1 (5 bases). CDR3 length equals 14 residues. Germline V gene sequence: CDR1 MNHNS, CDR2 SASEGT. The ends were cut back, 5 bases at V and 9 bases at J, with 17 bases in the middle. DNA for the CDR3: TGTGCCAGCAGTTCAGGACATGGTTGGGGTGAGCAGTTCTTC. Its protein product is CASSSGHGWGEQFF.

V is TRBV7-9 and J is TRBJ1-4; no reliable D call. V lost 5 bases and J lost 0, with 16 bases in between. Germline CDR1 is SEHNR and CDR2 is FQNEAQ (reference sequence). The CDR3 length is 17 residues. The CDR3 loop is CASSPRERTATNEKLFF. The CDR3, as DNA: TGTGCCAGCAGCCCACGGGAAAGAACTGCAACTAATGAAAAACTGTTTTTT.

The rearrangement uses TRBV28 and TRBJ1-4, with 8 bases lining up with TRBD1. V lost 5 bases to trimming and J lost 4 bases; unmatched junction nucleotides: 6. From germline, CDR1 is MDHEN and CDR2 SYDVKM. This CDR3 region has 15 residues. The CDR3 is CASSTKTGVNEKLFF. The CDR3 DNA is TGTGCCAGCAGTACTAAGACAGGGGTTAATGAAAAACTGTTTTTT.

This chain connects TRBV7-9 to TRBJ2-5; D perhaps matches TRBD2 (6 bases). Between the trimmed V and J ends, which lost 6 bases and 2 bases, there was a span of 19 bases. The V gene's germline CDR1 is SEHNR and CDR2 FQNEAQ (reference sequence). The CDR3 is made up of 16 amino acids. This chain's CDR3 is CASSPPKGTVQETQYF. The CDR3 DNA sequence: TGTGCCAGCAGTCCTCCTAAGGGGACTGTACAAGAGACCCAGTACTTC. The full variable domain, its missing parts supplied by reference TRBV7-9 and TRBJ2-5, is DTGVSQNPRHKITKRGQNVTFRCDPISEHNRLYWYRQTLGQGPEFLTYFQNEAQLEKSRLLSDRFSAERPKGSFSTLEIQRTEQGDSAMYLCASSPPKGTVQETQYFGPGTRLLVL.

This chain connects TRBV10-3 to TRBJ2-1; tentative D call: TRBD1 (5 bases). Germline V gene sequence: CDR1 ENHRY, CDR2 SYGVKD. Trimming left V 10 bases short and J 0 bases short, with 10 bases between. The CDR3 totals 13 residues. The CDR3 spells CATRQSSYNEQFF. CDR3 sequence (DNA): TGTGCCACCCGACAGAGCTCCTACAATGAGCAGTTCTTC.

The chain links TRBV9 to TRBJ2-2, with D perhaps TRBD1 (6 bases). CDR3 length: 13 residues. Deletions cut 3 bases from V and 8 bases from J, with 11 bases between. Per germline, CDR1 SGDLS and CDR2 YYNGEE. In DNA form, the CDR3 reads TGTGCCAGCAGCGGTGGACAGTCTGGGGAGCTGTTTTTT. The encoded protein is CASSGGQSGELFF.

The chain carries TRBV6-4 and TRBJ1-1; D remains unclear. Germline V gene sequence: CDR1 MRHNA, CDR2 SNTAGT. The CDR3 loop spans 13 amino acids. Trimming removed 6 bases from V and 5 bases from J, with 13 bases in between. In DNA form, the CDR3 reads TGTGCCAGCAGCAGAACAGAGGGTACTGAAGCTTTCTTT. Its protein is CASSRTEGTEAFF.

The chain carries TRBV11-3 and TRBJ1-1; D is perhaps TRBD1 (6 bases). V dropped 2 bases and J dropped 1 base, with 8 bases sitting between them. The CDR3 totals 14 residues. Germline V lookup: CDR1 SGHNT, CDR2 YENEEA. CDR3 protein: CASSLRGGNTEAFF. The CDR3 DNA is TGTGCCAGCAGCTTAAGGGGGGGGAACACTGAAGCTTTCTTT.

This sequence joins TRBV7-9 and TRBJ1-2; 7 bases are shared with TRBD1. This CDR3 is 15 amino acids long. The J segment lost 2 bases and the V segment lost 3 bases, leaving 6 bases of the junction unmatched. Germline V gene lookup returns CDR1 SEHNR and CDR2 FQNEAQ (reference sequence). CDR3 residues: CASSLKEGANYGYTF. CDR3 nucleotide sequence: TGTGCCAGCAGCTTGAAAGAGGGGGCGAACTATGGCTACACCTTC. Complete variable domain (other parts from reference TRBV7-9 and TRBJ1-2): DTGVSQNPRHKITKRGQNVTFRCDPISEHNRLYWYRQTLGQGPEFLTYFQNEAQLEKSRLLSDRFSAERPKGSFSTLEIQRTEQGDSAMYLCASSLKEGANYGYTFGSGTRLTVV.